The subject of this entry is one TCR beta chain. The antigen is undetermined. This entry comes from a study of graft-versus-host responses after intestinal transplantation. Study context: Transplantation in recipients was multivisceral, liver-intestinal, or isolated intestinal. Every one of the recipients received anti-thymocyte globulin induction and afterwards took tacrolimus and steroids for roughly three years. Study results and caveats: An association linked early post-transplant HvG declines with peak circulating GvH clone levels.

TCRdb keeps only in-frame clones here, not all; method: immunoSEQ multiplex PCR. Of roughly 100,000 clones in the sample, about nine tenths were seen once. Germline CDR1 and CDR2: SQVTM and ANQGSEA. The CDR3 has 12 amino acids. Trimming removed 7 bases at V and 7 bases at J, with 16 bases between. This chain joins TRBV29-1 and TRBJ2-5; possibly TRBD2 for D (6 bases). This sample comprised unstimulated CD8+ T cells sorted from spleen or lymph node cells, obtained before transplant. This TCR came from a human donor who was the organ donor for an intestinal transplant. CDR3 DNA sequence: TGCAGCGGATGGATACTAGCCGGGACCCAGTACTTC. It is translated as CSGWILAGTQYF.